This TCR beta chain was sequenced in a study of shared clonotypes between healthy human individuals. The germline V gene encodes CDR1 SGHTA and CDR2 FQGNSA. The CDR3 loop spans 15 amino acids. V shed 2 bases, J shed 8 bases, and the junction held 8 bases outside the gene matches. As handled by the study authors: There were no quality scores in the junction-only immunoSEQ sequences, so filtering differed. Here immunoSEQ multiplex PCR was the method, and the copy in TCRdb shows in-frame clones only, minus some. That table gives V, J and clone size, and the DNA gave D and trimming. The table lists 740,000 or so clones, around 73% of them singletons. This clone was detected only a few times. As yet, its antigen is unknown. Study results and caveats: The study's rarefaction showed incomplete sorted-subset sequencing despite large depth.

The chain joins TRBV7-2 to TRBJ1-2; TRBD1 aligns across 10 bases. The specimen was memory CD4+ T cells sorted from blood. Subset given: CD45RA-negative fraction. This sequence was found in a woman aged 30 to 39 in good health. The CDR3 reads CASSLLTGQGRGYTF. CDR3 bases: TGTGCCAGCAGCTTATTAACGGGACAGGGGCGAGGCTACACCTTC.